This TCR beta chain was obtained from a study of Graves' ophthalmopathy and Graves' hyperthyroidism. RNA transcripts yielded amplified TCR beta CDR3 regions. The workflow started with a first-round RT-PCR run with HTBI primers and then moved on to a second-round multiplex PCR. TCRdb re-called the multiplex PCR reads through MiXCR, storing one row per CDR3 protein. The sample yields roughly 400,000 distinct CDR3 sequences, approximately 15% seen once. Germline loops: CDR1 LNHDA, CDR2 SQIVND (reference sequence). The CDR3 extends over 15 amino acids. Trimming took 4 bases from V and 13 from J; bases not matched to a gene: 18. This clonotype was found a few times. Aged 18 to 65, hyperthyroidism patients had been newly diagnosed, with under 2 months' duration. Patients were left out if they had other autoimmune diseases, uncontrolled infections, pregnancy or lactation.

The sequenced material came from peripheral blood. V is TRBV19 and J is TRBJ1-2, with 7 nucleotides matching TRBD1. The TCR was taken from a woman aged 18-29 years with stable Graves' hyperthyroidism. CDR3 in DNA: TGTGCCAGTAGTACCGACACCGGGACAGCCTCAGCGGGCACCTTC. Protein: CASSTDTGTASAGTF.